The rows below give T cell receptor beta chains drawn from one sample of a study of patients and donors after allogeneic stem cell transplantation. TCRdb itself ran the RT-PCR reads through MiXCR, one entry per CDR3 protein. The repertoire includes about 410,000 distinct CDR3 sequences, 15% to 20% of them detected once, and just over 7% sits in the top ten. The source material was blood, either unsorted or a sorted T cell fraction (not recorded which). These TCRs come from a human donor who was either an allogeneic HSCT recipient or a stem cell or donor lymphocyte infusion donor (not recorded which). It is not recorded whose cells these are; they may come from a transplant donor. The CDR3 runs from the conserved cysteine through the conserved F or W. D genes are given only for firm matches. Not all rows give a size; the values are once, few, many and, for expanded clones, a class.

CDR3: CASSASWQETQYF
DNA: TGTGCCAGCAGTGCCTCTTGGCAAGAGACCCAGTACTTC
J: TRBJ2-5
V: TRBV12-3/TRBV12-4
D: .
size: .

CDR3: CASSSWLGGRNTEAFF
DNA: TGTGCCAGTAGTTCGTGGTTAGGAGGGAGGAACACTGAAGCTTTCTTT
J: TRBJ1-1
V: TRBV27
D: .
size: few

CDR3: CASSSRSKSSSYNSPLHF
DNA: TGTGCCAGCAGTTCAAGATCCAAATCGAGCTCCTATAATTCACCCCTCCACTTT
J: TRBJ1-6
V: TRBV12-3/TRBV12-4
D: .
size: .

CDR3: CASSYGGLPQANEQFF
DNA: TGTGCCAGCAGTTACGGAGGACTACCGCAAGCAAATGAGCAGTTCTTC
J: TRBJ2-1
V: TRBV6-5
D: .
size: .

CDR3: CASTPTSGGGHEQFF
DNA: TGCGCCAGCACTCCAACTAGCGGCGGAGGTCATGAGCAGTTCTTC
J: TRBJ2-1
V: TRBV10-2
D: TRBD2
size: .

CDR3: CSGTGTGKEKLFF
DNA: TGCAGTGGGACCGGGACAGGGAAGGAAAAACTGTTTTTT
J: TRBJ1-4
V: TRBV20-1
D: TRBD1
size: .

CDR3: CAWSEGGNYEQYF
DNA: TGTGCCTGGAGTGAGGGGGGTAACTACGAGCAGTACTTC
J: TRBJ2-7
V: TRBV30
D: .
size: few

CDR3: CAISEVTGVAGELFF
DNA: TGTGCCATCAGTGAGGTCACAGGGGTCGCCGGGGAGCTGTTTTTT
J: TRBJ2-2
V: TRBV10-3
D: TRBD1
size: few

CDR3: CASSLYLNRGPDYGYTF
DNA: TGTGCCAGCAGCCTCTACTTAAACAGGGGGCCGGACTATGGCTACACCTTC
J: TRBJ1-2
V: TRBV5-6
D: TRBD1
size: .

CDR3: CATEGQGGTDTQYF
DNA: TGTGCCACGGAGGGACAGGGTGGCACAGATACGCAGTATTTT
J: TRBJ2-3
V: TRBV24-1
D: TRBD1
size: .

CDR3: CSVVPGQGVNEQFF
DNA: TGCAGCGTTGTCCCGGGACAGGGAGTAAATGAGCAGTTCTTC
J: TRBJ2-1
V: TRBV29-1
D: TRBD1
size: few

CDR3: CASSSGLAGGDQTGELFF
DNA: TGCGCCAGCAGCAGCGGACTAGCGGGAGGGGATCAAACCGGGGAGCTGTTTTTT
J: TRBJ2-2
V: TRBV5-1
D: TRBD2
size: .

CDR3: CASSLVRASNQPQHF
DNA: TGTGCCAGCAGCTTAGTCAGGGCTAGCAATCAGCCCCAGCATTTT
J: TRBJ1-5
V: TRBV7-8
D: .
size: few

CDR3: CASSPLGGYGYTF
DNA: TGTGCCAGCTCTCCTCTAGGGGGGTATGGCTACACCTTC
J: TRBJ1-2
V: TRBV18
D: .
size: many

CDR3: CATRGAGGATYEQYF
DNA: TGTGCCACCCGTGGAGCAGGGGGAGCTACCTACGAGCAGTACTTC
J: TRBJ2-7
V: TRBV10-3
D: TRBD1
size: .

CDR3: CASSERRAYYGYTF
DNA: TGTGCCAGCAGTGAACGACGGGCATACTATGGCTACACCTTC
J: TRBJ1-2
V: TRBV2
D: .
size: .

CDR3: CASSLRNTDTQYF
DNA: TGTGCCAGCAGCTTAAGAAACACAGATACGCAGTATTTT
J: TRBJ2-3
V: TRBV7-9
D: .
size: .

CDR3: CASSQGPSGGVEQFF
DNA: TGTGCCAGCAGTCAGGGCCCTAGCGGGGGGGTTGAGCAGTTCTTC
J: TRBJ2-1
V: TRBV27
D: TRBD2
size: few

CDR3: CASSVRGLANEQYF
DNA: TGTGCCAGCAGTGTTCGAGGACTAGCGAACGAGCAGTACTTC
J: TRBJ2-7
V: TRBV2
D: TRBD2
size: few

CDR3: CASSVDLTGTETQYF
DNA: TGTGCCAGCAGCGTGGATCTAACAGGGACAGAGACCCAGTACTTC
J: TRBJ2-5
V: TRBV7-9
D: .
size: few

CDR3: CASSLVGADNEQFF
DNA: TGTGCCAGCAGCTTAGTTGGAGCGGACAATGAGCAGTTCTTC
J: TRBJ2-1
V: TRBV7-9
D: .
size: few

CDR3: CASSSWTGPTDTQYF
DNA: TGCGCCAGCAGCTCTTGGACAGGGCCCACAGATACGCAGTATTTT
J: TRBJ2-3
V: TRBV5-1
D: TRBD1
size: few

CDR3: CASFRARTDTQYF
DNA: TGTGCCAGCTTCAGAGCGCGCACAGATACGCAGTATTTT
J: TRBJ2-3
V: TRBV2
D: .
size: few

CDR3: CSARLAGVQETQYF
DNA: TGCAGTGCCCGACTAGCGGGGGTCCAAGAGACCCAGTACTTC
J: TRBJ2-5
V: TRBV20-1
D: TRBD2
size: few

CDR3: CASSFVGIDALNQPQHF
DNA: TGTGCCAGCAGTTTCGTGGGGATTGATGCGTTGAATCAGCCCCAGCATTTT
J: TRBJ1-5
V: TRBV27
D: .
size: .

CDR3: CSAWLALRETQYF
DNA: TGCAGTGCATGGCTAGCCTTGAGAGAGACCCAGTACTTC
J: TRBJ2-5
V: TRBV20-1
D: .
size: .

CDR3: CASSQEDRGAPGANVLTF
DNA: TGTGCCAGCAGCCAAGAAGATCGTGGAGCTCCTGGGGCCAACGTCCTGACTTTC
J: TRBJ2-6
V: TRBV4-2
D: .
size: few

CDR3: CSARSGTAGSPLHF
DNA: TGCAGTGCTAGATCGGGGACAGCGGGTTCACCCCTCCACTTT
J: TRBJ1-6
V: TRBV20-1
D: TRBD1
size: .

CDR3: CASSRQGTGKSPLHF
DNA: TGTGCCAGCAGCCGCCAGGGGACTGGGAAGTCACCCCTCCACTTT
J: TRBJ1-6
V: TRBV7-2
D: .
size: few

CDR3: CATSASGSQYNEQFF
DNA: TGTGCCACCAGTGCTAGCGGGAGTCAGTACAATGAGCAGTTCTTC
J: TRBJ2-1
V: TRBV24-1
D: TRBD2
size: .

CDR3: CASSSRTGELFF
DNA: TGTGCCAGCAGCTCCCGCACCGGGGAGCTGTTTTTT
J: TRBJ2-2
V: TRBV7-3
D: .
size: many

CDR3: CASSRSRSGALHF
DNA: TGCGCCAGCAGCCGAAGTCGGTCGGGAGCCCTCCACTTT
J: TRBJ1-6
V: TRBV4-1
D: .
size: .

CDR3: CASSLGDVSYEQYF
DNA: TGCGCCAGCAGCTTGGGGGATGTTTCCTACGAGCAGTACTTC
J: TRBJ2-7
V: TRBV5-1
D: .
size: .

CDR3: CASSELQQPQHF
DNA: TGTGCCAGCAGTGAACTTCAACAGCCCCAGCATTTT
J: TRBJ1-5
V: TRBV2
D: .
size: .

CDR3: CSVEDQGLDGYTF
DNA: TGCAGCGTTGAAGATCAGGGGCTGGATGGCTACACCTTC
J: TRBJ1-2
V: TRBV29-1
D: .
size: few

CDR3: CSAREGQGNTEAFF
DNA: TGCAGTGCCAGGGAGGGCCAGGGGAACACTGAAGCTTTCTTT
J: TRBJ1-1
V: TRBV20-1
D: .
size: many

CDR3: CASGRQETQYF
DNA: TGTGCCAGCGGGCGCCAAGAGACCCAGTACTTC
J: TRBJ2-5
V: TRBV12-3/TRBV12-4
D: .
size: few

CDR3: CASRYPGSNTGELFF
DNA: TGTGCCAGCAGGTATCCGGGCTCCAACACCGGGGAGCTGTTTTTT
J: TRBJ2-2
V: TRBV7-2
D: .
size: once

CDR3: CASRGGSAYEQYF
DNA: TGCGCCAGCCGAGGGGGGTCGGCCTACGAGCAGTACTTC
J: TRBJ2-7
V: TRBV4-1
D: .
size: few

CDR3: CASSNGDRRYSNQPQHF
DNA: TGCGCCAGCAGCAACGGAGACAGGCGGTATAGCAATCAGCCCCAGCATTTT
J: TRBJ1-5
V: TRBV4-1
D: .
size: few

CDR3: CASSLAGDLYEQYF
DNA: TGTGCCAGCAGCTTAGCGGGGGATCTTTACGAGCAGTACTTC
J: TRBJ2-7
V: TRBV7-2
D: .
size: .

CDR3: CSVDYTSNYGYTF
DNA: TGCAGCGTTGATTACACTTCTAACTATGGCTACACCTTC
J: TRBJ1-2
V: TRBV29-1
D: .
size: few

CDR3: CASSWIRNTGELFF
DNA: TGTGCCAGCAGTTGGATCCGGAACACCGGGGAGCTGTTTTTT
J: TRBJ2-2
V: TRBV12-3/TRBV12-4
D: .
size: .

CDR3: CASSFGRMNTEAFF
DNA: TGCGCCAGCAGCTTCGGGAGGATGAACACTGAAGCTTTCTTT
J: TRBJ1-1
V: TRBV5-1
D: .
size: many

CDR3: CASIRSLPTEAFF
DNA: TGTGCCAGCATCCGTAGTCTCCCCACTGAAGCTTTCTTT
J: TRBJ1-1
V: TRBV2
D: .
size: few

CDR3: CASSLAGPYTLETQYF
DNA: TGTGCCAGCAGCCTAGCGGGACCCTATACCTTGGAGACCCAGTACTTC
J: TRBJ2-5
V: TRBV12-3/TRBV12-4
D: TRBD2
size: .

CDR3: CASSRTGGPTDTQYF
DNA: TGCGCCAGCAGCCGTACAGGGGGTCCCACAGATACGCAGTATTTT
J: TRBJ2-3
V: TRBV5-1
D: TRBD1
size: .

CDR3: CASSYRGQNTEAFF
DNA: TGTGCCAGCAGTTACAGGGGTCAGAACACTGAAGCTTTCTTT
J: TRBJ1-1
V: TRBV27
D: TRBD1
size: .

CDR3: CASSYSPRSVNSDTQYF
DNA: TGTGCCAGCAGTTACTCACCCCGGTCGGTAAATTCAGATACGCAGTATTTT
J: TRBJ2-3
V: TRBV6-5
D: .
size: .

CDR3: CSVGAGRWNEQFF
DNA: TGCAGCGTTGGGGCAGGGCGGTGGAATGAGCAGTTCTTC
J: TRBJ2-1
V: TRBV29-1
D: .
size: few

CDR3: CASSLMGQGSYGYTF
DNA: TGCGCCAGCAGCTTGATGGGACAGGGGAGCTATGGCTACACCTTC
J: TRBJ1-2
V: TRBV5-1
D: TRBD1
size: .

CDR3: CASSRGQTSSYNEQFF
DNA: TGTGCCAGCAGTAGGGGACAGACGAGCTCCTACAATGAGCAGTTCTTC
J: TRBJ2-1
V: TRBV6-1
D: TRBD1
size: .

CDR3: CSGAPGTLSYEQYF
DNA: TGCAGTGGAGCCCCCGGGACTCTCTCCTACGAGCAGTACTTC
J: TRBJ2-7
V: TRBV20-1
D: .
size: .